This T cell receptor (beta chain) was found in a study of a mutant IDH1 vaccine in newly diagnosed glioma. Repertoires were generated with immunoSEQ multiplex PCR, while TCRdb's copy carries only in-frame clones and drops some. Among 50,000 or so clones listed, roughly nine tenths were seen once. The CDR3 runs 13 residues. Germline V CDR1 and CDR2: MNHEY, SMNVEV (reference sequence). Trimming took off 2 bases at V and 4 bases at J, with 8 bases between the two ends. Time point in this sample: week 11, during vaccination. Doses of 300 ug of mutant IDH1 20-mer peptide were given with topical imiquimod. This clone came up once. Its antigen is not known.

The rearrangement links TRBV27 to TRBJ1-1; D remains unclear. The sample was PBMCs, taken from a glioma patient whose treatment included an IDH1 peptide vaccine. The source is a man in his forties or fifties with glioma. CDR3: CASSLGPITEAFF. DNA for the CDR3: TGTGCCAGCAGTTTAGGGCCGATCACTGAAGCTTTCTTT.